One and the same sample provided the 5 T cell receptor beta chains below, sequenced in a study of T cells expressing NK-cell markers. With the 5' RACE reads reprocessed, TCRdb shows one record per CDR3 protein and no DNA. The sample has approximately 420,000 distinct CDR3 sequences, and its top ten clones hold around 11%. The specimen was blood T cells: a sorted CD56 or NKG2C T cell subset, CD4+ or CD8+ T cells, or bulk PBMC T cells (not recorded which). These receptors all stem from a woman in her forties or fifties in good health.

The V gene is TRBV20-1, the J gene TRBJ1-6. Germline CDR1 and CDR2: DFQATT and SNEGSKA (reference sequence). There are 16 residues in the CDR3. CDR3 region: CSARDLGRSGNSPLHF.

The chain has TRBV29-1 and TRBJ2-1; as DNA is missing, the TRBD2 call by TCRdb cannot be tested. Germline V lookup: CDR1 SQVTM, CDR2 ANQGSEA. The CDR3 is made up of 16 amino acids. The CDR3 sequence is CSVSGTSGKRYNEQFF.

The chain employs TRBV20-1 and TRBJ2-2; TCRdb's assignment of TRBD2 cannot be checked, as there is no DNA. Germline V gene data show CDR1 as DFQATT and CDR2 as SNEGSKA (reference sequence). This CDR3 is 12 amino acids long. Here the CDR3 reads CSASGPIGELFF.

This chain uses TRBV6-6 with TRBJ2-7; TCRdb returns TRBD2, unconfirmable since there is no DNA. Germline loops: CDR1 MNHNY, CDR2 SVGAGI (reference sequence). This CDR3 is built from 16 residues. The CDR3 loop reads CASNPRAGLRPYEQYF.

This chain connects TRBV12-3 or TRBV12-4 to TRBJ2-3; TCRdb indicates TRBD2, and absent DNA this call remains unverified. The length of the CDR3 is 14 residues. This chain's CDR3 is CASRSGLSTDTQYF.